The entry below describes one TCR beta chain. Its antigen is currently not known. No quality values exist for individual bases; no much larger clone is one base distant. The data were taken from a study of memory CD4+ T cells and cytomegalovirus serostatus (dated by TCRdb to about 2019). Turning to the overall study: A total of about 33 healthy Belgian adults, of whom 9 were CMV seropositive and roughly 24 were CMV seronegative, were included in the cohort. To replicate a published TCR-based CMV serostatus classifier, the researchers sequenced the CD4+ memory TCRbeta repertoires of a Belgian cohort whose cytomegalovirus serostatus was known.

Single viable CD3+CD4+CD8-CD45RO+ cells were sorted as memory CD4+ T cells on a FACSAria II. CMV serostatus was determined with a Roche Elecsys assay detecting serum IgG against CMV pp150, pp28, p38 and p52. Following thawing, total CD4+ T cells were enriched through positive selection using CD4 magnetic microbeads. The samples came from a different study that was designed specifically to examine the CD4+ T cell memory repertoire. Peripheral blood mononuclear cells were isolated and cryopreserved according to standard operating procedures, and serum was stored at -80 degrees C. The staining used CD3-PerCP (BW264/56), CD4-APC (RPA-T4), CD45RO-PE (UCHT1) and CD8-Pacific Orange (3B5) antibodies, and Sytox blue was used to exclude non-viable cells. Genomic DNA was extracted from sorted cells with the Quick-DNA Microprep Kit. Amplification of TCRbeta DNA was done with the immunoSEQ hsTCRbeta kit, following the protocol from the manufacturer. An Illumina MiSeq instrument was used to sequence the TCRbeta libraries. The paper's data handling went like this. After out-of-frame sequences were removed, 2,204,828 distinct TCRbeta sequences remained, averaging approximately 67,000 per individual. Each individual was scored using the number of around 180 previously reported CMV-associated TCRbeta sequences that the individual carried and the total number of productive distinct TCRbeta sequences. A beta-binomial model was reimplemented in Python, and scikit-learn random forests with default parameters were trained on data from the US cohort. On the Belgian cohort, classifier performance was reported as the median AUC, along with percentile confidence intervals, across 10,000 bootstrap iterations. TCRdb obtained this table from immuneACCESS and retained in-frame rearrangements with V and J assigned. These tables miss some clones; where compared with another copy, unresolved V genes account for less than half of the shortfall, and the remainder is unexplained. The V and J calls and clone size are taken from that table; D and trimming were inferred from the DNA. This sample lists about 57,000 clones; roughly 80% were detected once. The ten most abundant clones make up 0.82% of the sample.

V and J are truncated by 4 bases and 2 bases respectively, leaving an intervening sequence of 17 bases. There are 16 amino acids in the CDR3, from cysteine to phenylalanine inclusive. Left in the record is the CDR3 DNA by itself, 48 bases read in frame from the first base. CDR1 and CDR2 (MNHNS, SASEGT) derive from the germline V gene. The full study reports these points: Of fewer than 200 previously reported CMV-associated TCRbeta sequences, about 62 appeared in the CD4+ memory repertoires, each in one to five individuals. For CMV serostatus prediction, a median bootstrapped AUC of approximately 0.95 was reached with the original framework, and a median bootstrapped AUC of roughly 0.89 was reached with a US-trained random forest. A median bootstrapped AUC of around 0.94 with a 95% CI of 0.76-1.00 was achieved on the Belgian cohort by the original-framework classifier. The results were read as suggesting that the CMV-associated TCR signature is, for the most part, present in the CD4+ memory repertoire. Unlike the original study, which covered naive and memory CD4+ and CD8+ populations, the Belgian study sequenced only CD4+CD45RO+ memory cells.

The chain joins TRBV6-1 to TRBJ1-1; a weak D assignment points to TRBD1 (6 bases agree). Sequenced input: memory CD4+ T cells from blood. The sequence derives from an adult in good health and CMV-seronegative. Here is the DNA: TGTGCCAGCAGTGTTACAGTAGGGGGGGGCAACACTGAAGCTTTCTTT. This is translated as CASSVTVGGGNTEAFF.